This is a list of T cell receptor beta chains from one sample in a study of blood T cells in healthy people across ages. A single record per CDR3 protein comes from TCRdb applying MiXCR to the 5' RACE reads. The sample has hundreds of thousands of distinct CDR3 sequences; 62% are singletons. The specimen sequenced was blood. These TCRs come from a young man in good health. CDR3s include the opening cysteine and the closing phenylalanine or tryptophan. The D gene is left open where the match is weak. Part of the rows lack a size; the others show once, few, many or a class for expanded clones.

.	few	TRBJ2-3	TRBV5-1	TGCGCCAGCAGCTCTGGGACCCTGGGAGATACGCAGTATTTT	CASSSGTLGDTQYF
.	.	TRBJ1-2	TRBV2	TGTGCCAGCAGTGAAGGGGAGGCCCTCCTCTATGGCTACACCTTC	CASSEGEALLYGYTF
.	.	TRBJ1-1	TRBV6-1	TGTGCCAGCGGGTATCAGAACACTGAAGCTTTCTTT	CASGYQNTEAFF
.	.	TRBJ2-7	TRBV6-5	TGTGCCAGTAGTTACTCGAATCTCAGGGCGTCCTACGAGCAGTACTTC	CASSYSNLRASYEQYF
.	.	TRBJ2-7	TRBV5-5	TGTGCCAGCAGCGGGTTGAGGCAGACCTACGAGCAGTACTTC	CASSGLRQTYEQYF
.	.	TRBJ1-2	TRBV5-1	TGCGCCAGCAGCTTGGCCGGCGACACGCCGGGGGTCACCTTC	CASSLAGDTPGVTF
.	many	TRBJ2-6	TRBV29-1	TGCAGCGTAGAAGAAGCAGGGGCTGGGGCCAACGTCCTGACTTTC	CSVEEAGAGANVLTF
.	.	TRBJ2-3	TRBV4-2	TGTGCCAGCAGCCAAGATCTTCAATCAGGATTAGGGGAAAGCACAGATACGCAGTATTTT	CASSQDLQSGLGESTDTQYF
.	.	TRBJ2-1	TRBV29-1	TGCAGCGTTGAAAAGGAGGAGAATGAGCAGTTCTTC	CSVEKEENEQFF
.	few	TRBJ2-1	TRBV7-2	TGTGCCAGCAGCTTAGTCCCCCACAATGAGCAGTTCTTC	CASSLVPHNEQFF
TRBD2	few	TRBJ2-5	TRBV3-1	TGTGCCAGCAGCCAAGATAGTCTAGCGGGGGAAACCCAGTACTTC	CASSQDSLAGETQYF
TRBD2	.	TRBJ2-1	TRBV5-1	TGCGCCAGCAGCTTGGGGCTAGCGGGGAGTCGGTTGTTCAATGAGCAGTTCTTC	CASSLGLAGSRLFNEQFF
TRBD1	.	TRBJ2-3	TRBV10-3	TGTGCCATCAGAGCTGACAGGGGCACGGGGCGGAGCACAGATACGCAGTATTTT	CAIRADRGTGRSTDTQYF
TRBD2	.	TRBJ2-5	TRBV4-2	TGTGCCAGCAGCCAAGAGAGGGGAGCGGGGGGGCTAGAGACCCAGTACTTC	CASSQERGAGGLETQYF
.	.	TRBJ1-5	TRBV9	TGTGCCAGCAGCGTAGGGGCAGGAGGGCCCTATAGCAATCAGCCCCAGCATTTT	CASSVGAGGPYSNQPQHF
.	.	TRBJ2-5	TRBV7-6	TGTGCCAGCAGCTTAGACAGGTGGGGAGAGACCCAGTACTTC	CASSLDRWGETQYF
.	.	TRBJ2-6	TRBV20-1	TGCAGCGCCAGGGGTGGGGCTGGGGCCAACGTCCTGACTTTC	CSARGGAGANVLTF
.	few	TRBJ1-4	TRBV6-6	TGTGCCACCAGTGGAAGGGGATTTGGTGAAAAACTGTTTTTT	CATSGRGFGEKLFF
.	.	TRBJ2-5	TRBV4-3	TGCGCCAGCAGCCAAGACTCGGGGATAGGGGGAGAGACCCAGTACTTC	CASSQDSGIGGETQYF
.	.	TRBJ2-7	TRBV7-2	TGTGCCAGCAGCTTGTTCCCGCCACCGCTCTCCTACGAGCAGTACTTC	CASSLFPPPLSYEQYF
.	few	TRBJ1-2	TRBV12-3/TRBV12-4	TGTGCCAGCAGTCGGGGCTTTATTGGCTATGGCTACACCTTC	CASSRGFIGYGYTF
.	.	TRBJ2-6	TRBV7-8	TGTGCCAGCAGGATGACTGGGGCCAACGTCCTGACTTTC	CASRMTGANVLTF
.	.	TRBJ2-7	TRBV5-1	TGCGCCAGCAGCTCCCTCGACTACCACTACGAGCAGTACTTC	CASSSLDYHYEQYF
TRBD2	.	TRBJ2-6	TRBV6-2/TRBV6-3	TGTGCCAGCACAGCGGGGAACTCTGGGGCCAACGTCCTGACTTTC	CASTAGNSGANVLTF
TRBD2	.	TRBJ2-7	TRBV28	TGTGCCAGCAACTCCCTTAGCGGGAGTGCGTCCGAGCAGTACTTC	CASNSLSGSASEQYF
.	.	TRBJ2-7	TRBV4-2	TGTGCCAGCAGCCAAGTCGGCCCCGTCGGGGGCCCCACCTACGAGCAGTACTTC	CASSQVGPVGGPTYEQYF
TRBD2	few	TRBJ2-3	TRBV6-1	TGTGCCAGTCCTCCGCCGGGACTAGCCGAGGGGGGGGCAGATACGCAGTATTTT	CASPPPGLAEGGADTQYF
TRBD2	.	TRBJ2-1	TRBV28	TGTGCCAGCAGTTTGTTCGGACTAGCGGGGGGTAACAATGAGCAGTTCTTC	CASSLFGLAGGNNEQFF
.	.	TRBJ2-7	TRBV10-2	TGCGCCAGCAGTGGGCCCCCCAGCGAGCAGTACTTC	CASSGPPSEQYF
.	few	TRBJ1-5	TRBV7-2	TGTGCCAGCAGCTTTTGGGGGGGCAATCAGCCCCAGCATTTT	CASSFWGGNQPQHF
.	.	TRBJ1-5	TRBV7-8	TGTGCCAGCAGCTTGACTAAGGGACAGCCCCAGCATTTT	CASSLTKGQPQHF
TRBD1	.	TRBJ1-2	TRBV7-3	TGTGCCAGCAGCGTCGGGGCAGGGGGGTCCTATGGCTACACCTTC	CASSVGAGGSYGYTF
.	.	TRBJ1-1	TRBV5-1	TGCGCCAGCAGCTGGGGGGCCTGGGACACTGAAGCTTTCTTT	CASSWGAWDTEAFF
.	.	TRBJ2-1	TRBV10-3	TGTGCCATCAGTGATGGGCTATACAATGAGCAGTTCTTC	CAISDGLYNEQFF
.	few	TRBJ1-2	TRBV6-6	TGTGCCAGCAGCCCCGAAGGGTATTCTAACTATGGCTACACCTTC	CASSPEGYSNYGYTF